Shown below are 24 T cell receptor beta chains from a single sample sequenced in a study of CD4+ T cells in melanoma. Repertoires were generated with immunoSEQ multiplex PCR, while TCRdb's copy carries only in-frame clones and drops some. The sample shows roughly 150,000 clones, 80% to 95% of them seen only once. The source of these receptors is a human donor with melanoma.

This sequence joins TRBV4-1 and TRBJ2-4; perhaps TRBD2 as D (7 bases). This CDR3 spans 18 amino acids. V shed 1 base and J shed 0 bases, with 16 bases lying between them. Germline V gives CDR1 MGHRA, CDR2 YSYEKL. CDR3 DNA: TGCGCCAGCAGCCAAGGGCGACAGGCGGGAGTAGCCAAAAACATTCAGTACTTC. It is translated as CASSQGRQAGVAKNIQYF.

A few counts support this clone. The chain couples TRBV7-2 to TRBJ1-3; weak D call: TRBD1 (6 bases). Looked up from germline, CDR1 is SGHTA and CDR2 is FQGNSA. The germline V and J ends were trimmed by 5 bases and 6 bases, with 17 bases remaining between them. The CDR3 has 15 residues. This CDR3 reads CASSNNRVRENTIYF. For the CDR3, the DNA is TGTGCCAGCAGCAACAACAGGGTTCGCGAAAACACCATATATTTT.

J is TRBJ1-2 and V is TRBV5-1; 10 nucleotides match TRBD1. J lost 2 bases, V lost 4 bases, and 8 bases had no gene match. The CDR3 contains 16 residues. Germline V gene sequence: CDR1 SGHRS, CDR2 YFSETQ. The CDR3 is CASSRGTGASNYGYTF. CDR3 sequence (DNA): TGCGCCAGCAGCCGGGGGACAGGGGCATCCAACTATGGCTACACCTTC.

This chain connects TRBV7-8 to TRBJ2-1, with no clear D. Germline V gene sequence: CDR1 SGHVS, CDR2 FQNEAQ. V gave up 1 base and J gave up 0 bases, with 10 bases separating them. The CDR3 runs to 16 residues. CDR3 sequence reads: CASSLVEAISYNEQFF. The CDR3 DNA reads TGTGCCAGCAGCTTAGTTGAGGCGATCTCCTACAATGAGCAGTTCTTC.

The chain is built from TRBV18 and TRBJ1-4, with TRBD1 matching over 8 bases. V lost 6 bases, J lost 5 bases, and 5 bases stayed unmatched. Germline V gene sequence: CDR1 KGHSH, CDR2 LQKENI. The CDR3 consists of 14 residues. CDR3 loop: CASSVQGVNEKLFF. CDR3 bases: TGTGCCAGCTCCGTACAGGGGGTAAATGAAAAACTGTTTTTT.

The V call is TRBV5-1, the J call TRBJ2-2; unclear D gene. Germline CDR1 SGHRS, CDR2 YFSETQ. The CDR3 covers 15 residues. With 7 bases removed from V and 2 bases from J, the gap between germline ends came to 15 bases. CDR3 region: CASGPMLINTGELFF. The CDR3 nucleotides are TGCGCCAGCGGACCCATGCTGATAAACACCGGGGAGCTGTTTTTT.

The CDR3 DNA reads as TGTGCCAGCAGCTTAGGTAACGGGGACACAGATACGCAGTATTTT. As protein: CASSLGNGDTDTQYF. V and J are TRBV7-2 and TRBJ2-3; D might be TRBD2 (5 bases). The V end lost 1 base, the J end lost 2 bases, and 10 bases lay between the germline ends. CDR1 is SGHTA and CDR2 is FQGNSA in the germline V gene. This CDR3 comprises 15 residues.

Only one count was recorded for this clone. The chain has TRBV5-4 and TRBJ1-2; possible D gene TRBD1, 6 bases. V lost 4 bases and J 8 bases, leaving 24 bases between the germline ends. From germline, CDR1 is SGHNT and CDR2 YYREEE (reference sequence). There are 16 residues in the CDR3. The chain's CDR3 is CASSPGSGRGGVGYTF. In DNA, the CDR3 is TGTGCCAGCAGCCCTGGGTCGGGGCGGGGGGGCGTCGGCTACACCTTC.

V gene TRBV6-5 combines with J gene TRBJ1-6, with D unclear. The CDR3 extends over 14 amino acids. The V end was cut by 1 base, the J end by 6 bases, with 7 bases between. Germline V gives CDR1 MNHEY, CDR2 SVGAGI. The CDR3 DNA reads TGTGCCAGCAGTTACTTACATTTTAATTCACCCCTCCACTTT. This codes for CASSYLHFNSPLHF.

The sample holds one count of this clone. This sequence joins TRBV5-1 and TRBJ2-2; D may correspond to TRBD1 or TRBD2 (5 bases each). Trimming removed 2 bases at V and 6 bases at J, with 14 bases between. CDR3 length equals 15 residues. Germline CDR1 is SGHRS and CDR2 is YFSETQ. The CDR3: CASSFEGRSSGELFF. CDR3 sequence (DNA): TGCGCCAGCAGCTTTGAGGGGCGCTCATCCGGGGAGCTGTTTTTT.

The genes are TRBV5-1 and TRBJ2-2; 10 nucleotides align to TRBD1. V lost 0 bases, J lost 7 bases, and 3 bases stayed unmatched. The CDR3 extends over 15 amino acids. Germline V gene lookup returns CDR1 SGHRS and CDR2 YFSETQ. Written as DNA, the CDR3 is TGCGCCAGCAGCTTGGGGACAGGGGGTTTCGGGGAGCTGTTTTTT. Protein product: CASSLGTGGFGELFF.

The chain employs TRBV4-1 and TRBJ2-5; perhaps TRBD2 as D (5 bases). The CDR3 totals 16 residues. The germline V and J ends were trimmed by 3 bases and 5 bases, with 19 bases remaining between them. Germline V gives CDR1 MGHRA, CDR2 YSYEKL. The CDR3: CASSQAERAVKETQYF. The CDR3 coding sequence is TGCGCCAGCAGCCAGGCCGAGAGGGCGGTTAAGGAGACCCAGTACTTC.

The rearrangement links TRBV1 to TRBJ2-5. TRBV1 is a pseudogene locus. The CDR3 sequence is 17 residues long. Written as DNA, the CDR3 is TGCACCAGCAGCTCTCAAGGGGTGGGGGGGGACAGAGAGACCCAGTACTTC. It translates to CTSSSQGVGGDRETQYF.

The CDR3 sequence is CAWNAVRTGALNSYGYTF. CDR3 bases: TGTGCCTGGAATGCCGTTCGGACAGGGGCCCTTAATTCCTATGGCTACACCTTC. The V and J genes are TRBV30 and TRBJ1-2; 9 bases are shared with TRBD1. Germline CDR1 GTSNPN, CDR2 SVGIG (reference sequence). The ends lost 4 bases at V and 4 bases at J; junction bases unmatched: 19. The CDR3 is made up of 18 amino acids.

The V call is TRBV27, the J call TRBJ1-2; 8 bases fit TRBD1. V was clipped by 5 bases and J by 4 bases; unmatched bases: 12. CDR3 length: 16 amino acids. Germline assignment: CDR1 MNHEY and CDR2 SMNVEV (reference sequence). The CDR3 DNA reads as TGTGCCAGCAGTAGCGCCCAGACAGGGGCGACCTATGGCTACACCTTC. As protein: CASSSAQTGATYGYTF.

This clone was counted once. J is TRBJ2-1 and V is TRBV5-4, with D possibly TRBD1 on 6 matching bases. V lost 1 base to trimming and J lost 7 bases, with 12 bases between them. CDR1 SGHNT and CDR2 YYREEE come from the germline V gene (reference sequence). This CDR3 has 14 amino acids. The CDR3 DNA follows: TGTGCCAGCAGCTTGAAGACAGGCAGAAATGAGCAGTTCTTC. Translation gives CASSLKTGRNEQFF.

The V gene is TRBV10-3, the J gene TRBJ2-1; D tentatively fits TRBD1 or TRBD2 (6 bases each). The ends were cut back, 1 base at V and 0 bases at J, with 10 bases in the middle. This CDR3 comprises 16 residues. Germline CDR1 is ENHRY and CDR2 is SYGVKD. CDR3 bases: TGTGCCATCAGTGAGTGGGGGGCTAGCTCCTACAATGAGCAGTTCTTC. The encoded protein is CAISEWGASSYNEQFF.

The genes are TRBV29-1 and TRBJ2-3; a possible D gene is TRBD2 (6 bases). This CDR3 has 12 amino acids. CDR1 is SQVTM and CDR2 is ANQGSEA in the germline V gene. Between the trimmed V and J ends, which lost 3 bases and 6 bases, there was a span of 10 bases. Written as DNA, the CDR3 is TGCAGCGTTGATGGCGGGGAGGATACGCAGTATTTT. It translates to CSVDGGEDTQYF.

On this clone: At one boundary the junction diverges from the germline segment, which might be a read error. The CDR3 sequence: CASSLTEGVMHF. CDR3 in DNA: TGTGCCAGCAGCTTGACCGAGGGGGTAATGCACTTC. The rearrangement joins TRBV5-8 to TRBJ2-7; D perhaps matches TRBD1 (6 bases). Germline CDR1 reads SGHTS; CDR2 reads YDEGEE. This CDR3 is built from 12 residues.

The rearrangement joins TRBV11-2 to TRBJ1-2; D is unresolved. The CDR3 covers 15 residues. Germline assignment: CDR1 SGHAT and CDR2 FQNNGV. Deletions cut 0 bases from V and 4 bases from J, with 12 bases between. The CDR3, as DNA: TGTGCCAGCAGCTTAGATCGGTACGGGCCCTATGGCTACACCTTC. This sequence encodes CASSLDRYGPYGYTF. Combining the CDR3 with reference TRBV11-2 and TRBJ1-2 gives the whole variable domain EAGVAQSPRYKIIEKRQSVAFWCNPISGHATLYWYQQILGQGPKLLIQFQNNGVVDDSQLPKDRFSAERLKGVDSTLKIQPAKLEDSAVYLCASSLDRYGPYGYTFGSGTRLTVV.

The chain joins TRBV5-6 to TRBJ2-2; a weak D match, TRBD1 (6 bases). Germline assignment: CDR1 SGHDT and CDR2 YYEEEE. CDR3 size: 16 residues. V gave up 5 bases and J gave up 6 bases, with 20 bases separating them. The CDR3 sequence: CASRKDRSTGPGELFF. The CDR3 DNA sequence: TGTGCCAGCAGAAAAGACAGGAGCACGGGTCCCGGGGAGCTGTTTTTT.

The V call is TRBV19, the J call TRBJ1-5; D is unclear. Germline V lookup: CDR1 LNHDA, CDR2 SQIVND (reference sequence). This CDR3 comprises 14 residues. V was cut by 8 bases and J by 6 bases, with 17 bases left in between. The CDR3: CASLRTGYGQPQHF. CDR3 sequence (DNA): TGTGCCAGTCTAAGGACGGGGTATGGTCAGCCCCAGCATTTT.

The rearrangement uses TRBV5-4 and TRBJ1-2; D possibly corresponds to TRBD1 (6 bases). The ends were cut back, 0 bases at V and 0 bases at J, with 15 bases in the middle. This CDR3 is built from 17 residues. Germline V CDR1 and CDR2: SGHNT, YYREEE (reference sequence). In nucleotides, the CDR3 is TGTGCCAGCAGCTTGGCCTTACGGACAGCACCTAACTATGGCTACACCTTC. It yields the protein CASSLALRTAPNYGYTF.

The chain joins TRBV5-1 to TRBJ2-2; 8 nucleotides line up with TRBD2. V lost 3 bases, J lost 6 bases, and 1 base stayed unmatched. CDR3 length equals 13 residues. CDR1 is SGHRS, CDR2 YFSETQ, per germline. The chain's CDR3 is CASSSGGAGELFF. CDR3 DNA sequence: TGCGCCAGCAGCTCCGGGGGGGCCGGGGAGCTGTTTTTT.